The clone carrying this T cell receptor (beta chain) was seen more than once but under ten times. Its antigen is unknown. The data are from a study of blood T cells in healthy people across ages. Looking at the study overall: With template switching, about one barcoded beta molecule was captured per two T cells. Findings of the study overall: With naive T cell percentage, TCR beta diversity showed a strong correlation.

A second 7 to 11 cycle PCR used barcoded and J-beta primers. Every individual sample yielded 3 million or more paired-end reads (each containing CDR3). TCRdb independently ran MiXCR on the 5' RACE reads; one entry per CDR3 protein. The sample yields 1.5 million to 2 million distinct CDR3 sequences, roughly 30% seen once. Healthy Caucasian individuals from Russia aged about 6 to 100 served as donors. The clonotype originates from a woman in her 30s in good health. The sequenced sample consisted of blood.

The CDR3: CASSAVGTSGRETQYF. CDR3 DNA sequence: TGTGCCAGCAGCGCGGTTGGGACTAGCGGGAGGGAGACCCAGTACTTC. This chain joins TRBV7-2 and TRBJ2-5; TRBD2 matches 15 bases. Germline trimming cut 5 bases from V and 5 bases from J; bases unmatched to any gene: 6. Germline loops: CDR1 SGHTA, CDR2 FQGNSA. CDR3 length equals 16 residues.